The 22 T cell receptor beta chains in this list originate from one sample, sequenced in a study of blood T cell repertoires in COVID-19 (dated by TCRdb to 2018 to 2021). Library prep was done by the immunoSEQ multiplex PCR assay. The clones in this table, taken by TCRdb from immuneACCESS, are in-frame only. Not every clone is retained; where verified, under half of the shortfall comes from an unresolved V gene, and the cause of the rest is unknown. This sample gives around 91,000 clones in total; 70% to 90% of them show up just once. Of the sample, roughly an eighth falls within the top ten clones. The sequenced material came from peripheral blood. The receptors were gathered from a human donor in a cohort sampled during active COVID-19.

This clone was counted between two and nine times. This chain connects TRBV7-3 to TRBJ1-1; a weak D match, TRBD1 (5 bases). The germline CDR1 and CDR2 sequences are SGHTA and FQGTGA. The CDR3 runs to 14 residues. V was shortened by 2 bases and J by 0 bases, with 7 bases between the two germline ends. CDR3 coding DNA: TGTGCCAGCAGCTTAGACAGCATGAACACTGAAGCTTTCTTT. Translation gives CASSLDSMNTEAFF.

This clone was picked up one time. The V and J genes are TRBV6-2 or TRBV6-3 and TRBJ2-1; D might be TRBD2 (5 bases). Deletions cut 5 bases from V and 6 bases from J, with 17 bases between. In germline, CDR1 is MNHEY, CDR2 SVGEGT. The CDR3 consists of 15 residues. The chain's CDR3 is CASSEGTGARNEQFF. CDR3 DNA: TGTGCCAGCAGTGAGGGTACTGGAGCCCGCAATGAGCAGTTCTTC.

The chain employs TRBV6-4 and TRBJ2-1; 13 nucleotides line up with TRBD2. J lost 5 bases, V lost 5 bases, and 6 bases had no gene match. Germline V gene data show CDR1 as MRHNA and CDR2 as SNTAGT. The CDR3 contains 16 residues. The CDR3 nucleotides are TGTGCCAGCAGTCGGACTAGCGGGGGTACCAACAATGAGCAGTTCTTC. Protein sequence: CASSRTSGGTNNEQFF.

The chain couples TRBV28 to TRBJ1-3, with 8 bases fitting TRBD1. Trimming removed 5 bases from V and 4 bases from J; junction bases left unmatched: 13. The CDR3 contains 17 residues. The germline gives CDR1 MDHEN, CDR2 SYDVKM. The CDR3 reads CASSLLRSGGDGNTIYF. The CDR3 coding sequence is TGTGCCAGCAGTCTACTGCGCTCAGGGGGCGACGGAAACACCATATATTTT.

This chain uses TRBV5-1 with TRBJ1-2; a possible D gene is TRBD1 (5 bases). Germline V gives CDR1 SGHRS, CDR2 YFSETQ. V shed 0 bases and J shed 2 bases, with 8 bases lying between them. The length of the CDR3 is 14 residues. The CDR3 region has the DNA TGCGCCAGCAGCTTGGAGGACAACAACTATGGCTACACCTTC. It yields the protein CASSLEDNNYGYTF.

CDR3 in DNA: TGTGCCAGCAGCGTAGCCCAGGGACAGGGGGCGAGGGAGCAGTACTTC. Its translation is CASSVAQGQGAREQYF. J is TRBJ2-7 and V is TRBV9; 12 bases align to TRBD1. V gave up 0 bases and J gave up 7 bases; unmatched junction bases: 8. Germline CDR1 is SGDLS and CDR2 is YYNGEE. The CDR3 runs to 16 residues.

In its sample, this clone was seen a few times. V usage is TRBV6-2 or TRBV6-3 and J usage is TRBJ1-1; D uncertain. Germline CDR1 MNHEY, CDR2 SVGEGT. V lost 2 bases, J lost 3 bases, and 4 bases lay in between. The CDR3 covers 12 residues. The CDR3 coding sequence is TGTGCCAGCAGTTACCCGGACACTGAAGCTTTCTTT. It is translated as CASSYPDTEAFF.

This clone has just one count. The chain has TRBV16 and TRBJ1-1; D possibly corresponds to TRBD1 (6 bases). The germline V gene encodes CDR1 KGHSY and CDR2 FQNENV. This CDR3 is 16 amino acids long. V was cut by 4 bases and J by 5 bases, with 20 bases left in between. The CDR3 DNA follows: TGTGCCAGCAGCCTGGGCAGGGACAAGGGGAGAACTGAAGCTTTCTTT. It is translated as CASSLGRDKGRTEAFF.

The chain recombines TRBV4-3 with TRBJ2-6, with TRBD2 matching over 10 bases. This CDR3 has 18 residues. Germline CDR1 reads LGHNA; CDR2 reads YSLEER. J gave up 0 bases and V 0 bases, and 2 bases lay outside the gene matches. The chain's CDR3 is CASSQELAGSSGANVLTF. The CDR3 coding sequence is TGCGCCAGCAGCCAAGAACTAGCGGGATCCTCTGGGGCCAACGTCCTGACTTTC.

In nucleotides, the CDR3 is TGTGCCAGCAGCTTAACGGGGTTGGGGCCAGGGGGCTTGTACGAGCAGTACTTC. Translating gives CASSLTGLGPGGLYEQYF. The V call is TRBV7-3, the J call TRBJ2-7; 8 bases match TRBD1. CDR3 length: 18 residues. V shed 0 bases and J 4 bases; nucleotides not matched to a gene: 14. In germline, CDR1 is SGHTA, CDR2 FQGTGA.

The chain couples TRBV3-1 (or the pseudogene TRBV3-2) to TRBJ1-1; D unresolved. The CDR3 contains 11 residues. The V gene lost 4 bases and the J gene lost 4 bases, with 4 bases spanning the gap. CDR1 is LGHDT, CDR2 YNNKEL, per germline (reference sequence). CDR3 coding DNA: TGTGCCAGCAGCCTGAGCACTGAAGCTTTCTTT. Its translation is CASSLSTEAFF.

The chain recombines TRBV5-1 with TRBJ2-5; 7 bases align to TRBD1. This CDR3 is built from 15 residues. J lost 3 bases, V lost 4 bases, and 9 bases had no gene match. The germline V gene has CDR1 SGHRS and CDR2 YFSETQ. The chain's CDR3 is CASSVYRGSEETQYF. The DNA for the CDR3 is TGCGCCAGCAGCGTCTACAGGGGTTCGGAAGAGACCCAGTACTTC.

This sequence joins TRBV19 and TRBJ2-5; TRBD1 agrees at 8 bases. This CDR3 contains 15 residues. Trimming removed 3 bases from V and 5 bases from J; junction bases left unmatched: 8. The germline V gene encodes CDR1 LNHDA and CDR2 SQIVND (reference sequence). CDR3: CASSIRGQQEETQYF. The CDR3 DNA is TGTGCCAGTAGTATCAGGGGGCAACAGGAGGAGACCCAGTACTTC. The full variable domain, in which reference TRBV19 and TRBJ2-5 provide the parts outside the CDR3, is DGGITQSPKYLFRKEGQNVTLSCEQNLNHDAMYWYRQDPGQGLRLIYYSQIVNDFQKGDIAEGYSVSREKKESFPLTVTSAQKNPTAFYLCASSIRGQQEETQYFGPGTRLLVL.

In its sample, this clone was seen once. The chain has TRBV7-9 and TRBJ2-7; D might be TRBD2 (6 bases). In germline, CDR1 is SEHNR, CDR2 FQNEAQ (reference sequence). With 2 bases removed from V and 6 bases from J, the gap between germline ends came to 8 bases. This CDR3 is built from 12 residues. The CDR3 DNA is TGTGCCAGCAGCTTAAACGGGGGCGAGCAGTACTTC. This sequence encodes CASSLNGGEQYF.

J is TRBJ2-7 and V is TRBV6-5; D might be TRBD1 (5 bases). V was pared by 5 bases and J by 2 bases, with 10 bases between. This CDR3 is built from 13 residues. Per the germline V gene, CDR1 is MNHEY and CDR2 is SVGAGI. The CDR3 DNA reads as TGTGCCAGCAGTAAGGGCAGGGCCTACGAGCAGTACTTC. This sequence encodes CASSKGRAYEQYF.

This clone was seen once. This chain links TRBV7-9 with TRBJ2-3; no clear D gene. CDR3 length equals 14 residues. V was clipped by 4 bases and J by 4 bases, with 12 bases between them. Germline V gives CDR1 SEHNR, CDR2 FQNEAQ (reference sequence). CDR3 bases: TGTGCCAGCAGCTCCCCCCTAGTGGCAGATACGCAGTATTTT. Its protein is CASSSPLVADTQYF.

This clone was observed a handful of times. DNA for the CDR3: TGTGCCAGCAGCCCGAATACCCTAGCGGGTACCTCCTACAATGAGCAGTTCTTC. As protein: CASSPNTLAGTSYNEQFF. This chain connects TRBV3-1 (or the pseudogene TRBV3-2) to TRBJ2-1, with TRBD2 matching over 8 bases. The CDR3 length is 18 residues. The trim removed 4 bases at V and 0 bases at J, leaving 11 bases unmatched. In germline, CDR1 is LGHDT, CDR2 YNNKEL (reference sequence).

J is TRBJ2-7 and V is TRBV6-5, with D possibly TRBD2 on 5 matching bases. Trimming pared 2 bases from V and 4 bases from J, leaving 6 bases between. CDR1 MNHEY and CDR2 SVGAGI come from the germline V gene. This CDR3 region has 12 residues. CDR3 residues: CASSYTGYEQYF. CDR3 nucleotides: TGTGCCAGCAGTTACACGGGGTACGAGCAGTACTTC.

The chain recombines TRBV24-1 with TRBJ1-2, with 8 nucleotides matching TRBD1. The CDR3 length is 18 residues. V shed 1 base, J shed 3 bases, and the junction held 12 bases outside the gene matches. Looked up from germline, CDR1 is KGHDR and CDR2 is SFDVKD. In DNA form, the CDR3 reads TGTGCCACCAGTGATTTACGGGACAGGAGGCCATCCGACTATGGCTACACCTTC. Translating it yields CATSDLRDRRPSDYGYTF.

The V call is TRBV28, the J call TRBJ2-6; 8 bases are a match to TRBD2. The CDR3 loop spans 16 amino acids. Trimming at V came to 8 bases and at J to 4 bases, leaving 10 bases not matched to a gene. Germline CDR1 and CDR2: MDHEN and SYDVKM. CDR3 residues: CASVRGGAFGANVLTF. The CDR3 region has the DNA TGTGCCAGCGTTCGGGGGGGAGCGTTCGGGGCCAACGTCCTGACTTTC.

The V call is TRBV30, the J call TRBJ1-3; D may be TRBD1 (5 bases). This CDR3 has 14 residues. V was cut by 7 bases and J by 4 bases, with 17 bases left in between. Germline assignment: CDR1 GTSNPN and CDR2 SVGIG (reference sequence). CDR3 in amino acids: CALAPGISGNTIYF. The CDR3, as DNA: TGTGCCTTGGCGCCAGGGATATCCGGAAACACCATATATTTT.

The V call is TRBV6-5, the J call TRBJ2-3; D unresolved. The CDR3 loop spans 15 amino acids. The germline V and J ends were trimmed by 6 bases and 3 bases, with 16 bases remaining between them. The germline V gene encodes CDR1 MNHEY and CDR2 SVGAGI. CDR3 bases: TGTGCCAGCAGGCGTACGACACACAGTACAGATACGCAGTATTTT. Encoded protein: CASRRTTHSTDTQYF.